This T cell receptor (beta chain) was identified during a study of T cells in localized non-small cell lung cancer. Study-wide points: A denser population of T cells in blood accompanied longer overall survival.

The CDR3 has 12 residues. Germline assignment: CDR1 SNHLY and CDR2 FYNNEI. V lost 11 bases to trimming and J lost 2 bases, with 13 bases between them. A remark on this clone: The antigen is undetermined.

TCRdb's copy holds only in-frame clones and misses some; the assay was immunoSEQ multiplex PCR. The table lists about 35,000 clones, around 80% of them singletons. Sample: peripheral blood, taken before any cancer treatment. This chain connects TRBV2 to TRBJ2-7; D is perhaps TRBD2 (6 bases). The source is a male donor aged 60 or older with stage III squamous cell lung carcinoma. The CDR3 DNA reads TGTGCCGCCACGGGGGATACCTACGAGCAGTACTTC. This encodes CAATGDTYEQYF.